This record looks at one T cell receptor (beta chain) sequence and its context. The antigen remains unidentified. With 8 bases removed from V and 1 base from J, the gap between germline ends came to 5 bases. CDR1 LNHDA and CDR2 SQIVND come from the germline V gene (reference sequence). This CDR3 region has 11 residues. The starting material, graft tissue, was processed to release intraepithelial and lamina propria lymphocytes. The data stem from a study of graft-versus-host responses after intestinal transplantation. At the level of the study: Tacrolimus plus steroids were given to all recipients for about 3 years, preceded by anti-thymocyte globulin induction.

Study findings and constraints: Peak levels of circulating GvH clones tracked with early post-transplant HvG declines.

Assay: immunoSEQ multiplex PCR; the TCRdb copy retains only in-frame clones and omits some. The sample shows 60,000 to 70,000 clones, roughly 90% of them seen only once. The receptor's source is a human patient who received an intestinal transplant, so some T cells may come from the graft donor. Sample: ileum tissue, taken roughly 390 days after transplant. The chain is built from TRBV19 and TRBJ1-1; D may be TRBD1 (5 bases). As DNA, the CDR3 is TGTGCCAGTGGGGGGAACACTGAAGCTTTCTTT. Its protein product is CASGGNTEAFF.